The 27 T cell receptor beta chains below were found in one sample sequenced in a study of T-cell reconstitution after alpha-beta-depleted transplantation in children. Molecular barcoding with unique molecular identifiers was used for the TCRbeta library. TCRdb re-called the PCR reads through MiXCR, storing one row per CDR3 protein. Among 200,000 to 300,000 distinct CDR3 sequences, roughly 25% were seen once, and the ten largest hold about 5%. The source material was PBMCs, mostly from graft donor cells, sampled 360 days after TCRalphabeta/CD19-depleted stem cell transplant. The receptors come from a female patient between 2 and 10 years old who had a stem cell transplant for congenital amegakaryocytic thrombocytopenia, so the T cells may come from the graft donor.

This clonotype was counted between two and nine times. The J gene is TRBJ1-5, the V gene TRBV12-3 or TRBV12-4; D gene unclear. This CDR3 has 13 amino acids. Trimming removed 4 bases from V and 7 bases from J, with 11 bases in between. CDR3: CASSSTGKQPQHF. The CDR3 nucleotides are TGTGCCAGCAGTTCGACGGGGAAACAGCCCCAGCATTTT.

J is TRBJ2-7 and V is TRBV4-1; 10 positions agree with TRBD1. V was clipped by 2 bases and J by 3 bases; unmatched bases: 1. CDR3 length: 14 residues. The V gene's germline CDR1 is MGHRA and CDR2 YSYEKL. The CDR3 bases are TGCGCCAGCAGCCAAAGGACAGGGGGCTACGAGCAGTACTTC. Protein sequence: CASSQRTGGYEQYF.

This clonotype was detected only a few times. V is TRBV5-1 and J is TRBJ2-2; D is ambiguous. Trimming removed 7 bases from V and 0 bases from J, with 10 bases in between. CDR3 size: 14 residues. The germline CDR1 and CDR2 sequences are SGHRS and YFSETQ. The CDR3 spells CASASEPNTGELFF. DNA for the CDR3: TGCGCCAGCGCCAGCGAACCGAACACCGGGGAGCTGTTTTTT.

This clonotype was seen more than once but under ten times. V gene TRBV7-9 combines with J gene TRBJ1-1, with 7 bases that match TRBD1. Germline assignment: CDR1 SEHNR and CDR2 FQNEAQ (reference sequence). The ends lost 8 bases at V and 4 bases at J; junction bases unmatched: 10. The CDR3 is made up of 14 amino acids. The DNA for the CDR3 is TGTGCCAGCCCGAGTCAGGGGGAGGTCACTGAAGCTTTCTTT. It yields the protein CASPSQGEVTEAFF.

As concerns this clonotype: A read error may produce the germline difference seen at one junction end. The rearrangement joins TRBV5-5 to TRBJ2-6; 7 bases line up with TRBD1. The CDR3 has 18 residues. Per the germline V gene, CDR1 is SGHKS and CDR2 is YYEKEE (reference sequence). The CDR3 reads CDSSLVQGSLSGANVLTF. CDR3 DNA: TGTGACAGCAGCTTGGTACAGGGGAGTCTCTCTGGGGCCAACGTCCTGACTTTC. The full variable domain, in which reference TRBV5-5 and TRBJ2-6 provide the parts outside the CDR3, is DAGVTQSPTHLIKTRGQQVTLRCSPISGHKSVSWYQQVLGQGPQFIFQYYEKEERGRGNFPDRFSARQFPNYSSELNVNALLLGDSALYLCDSSLVQGSLSGANVLTFGAGSRLTVL.

This clonotype has a handful of counts. V and J are TRBV5-1 and TRBJ2-6; D is possibly TRBD1 (6 bases). The CDR3 contains 18 residues. Between the trimmed V and J ends, which lost 4 bases and 0 bases, there was a span of 17 bases. Germline-derived CDR1 and CDR2 are SGHRS and YFSETQ. DNA for the CDR3: TGCGCCAGCAGCCCCGAGACAGGAAAAACCTCTGGGGCCAACGTCCTGACTTTC. Translating it yields CASSPETGKTSGANVLTF.

In its sample, this clonotype was seen once. The genes are TRBV25-1 and TRBJ2-7; TRBD2 aligns across 8 bases. Per the germline V gene, CDR1 is MGHDK and CDR2 is SYGVNS. The CDR3 contains 14 residues. With V trimmed by 10 bases and J by 2 bases, 10 bases remained unmatched. CDR3 in amino acids: CAIRTSRKTYEQYF. The CDR3 nucleotides read TGTGCCATCAGGACTAGCCGGAAGACCTACGAGCAGTACTTC.

V and J are TRBV28 and TRBJ2-7; D not certain. The germline V gene encodes CDR1 MDHEN and CDR2 SYDVKM. Trimming left V 3 bases short and J 7 bases short, with 10 bases between. CDR3 size: 12 residues. CDR3 DNA: TGTGCCAGCAGTTTTTACACTGGAGAGCAGTACTTC. It translates to CASSFYTGEQYF.

This clonotype was seen only a few times. V is TRBV20-1 and J is TRBJ2-5; 9 bases align to TRBD1. The germline gives CDR1 DFQATT, CDR2 SNEGSKA (reference sequence). This CDR3 is built from 12 residues. With V trimmed by 6 bases and J by 1 base, 0 bases remained unmatched. The CDR3 region is CSADRGQETQYF. The CDR3 DNA reads as TGCAGTGCGGACAGGGGCCAAGAGACCCAGTACTTC.

This chain uses TRBV5-6 with TRBJ1-2; D uncertain. This CDR3 has 16 residues. V gave up 4 bases and J gave up 5 bases, with 21 bases separating them. Germline V gene lookup returns CDR1 SGHDT and CDR2 YYEEEE. The chain's CDR3 is CASSRPALDWAYGYTF. The CDR3 DNA is TGTGCCAGCAGCAGACCCGCACTGGATTGGGCGTATGGCTACACCTTC.

This clonotype was picked up a small number of times. The rearrangement uses TRBV4-1 and TRBJ1-1; no reliable D call. Germline V gene data show CDR1 as MGHRA and CDR2 as YSYEKL. CDR3 length: 14 residues. V dropped 1 base and J dropped 1 base, with 7 bases sitting between them. The CDR3 reads CASSQGGKNTEAFF. CDR3 DNA sequence: TGCGCCAGCAGCCAAGGCGGGAAGAACACTGAAGCTTTCTTT.

This clonotype turned up a few times. The V call is TRBV12-3 or TRBV12-4, the J call TRBJ2-1, with 8 bases matching TRBD2. The CDR3 is made up of 15 amino acids. J was trimmed by 5 bases and V by 8 bases; bases with no gene match: 11. CDR3 nucleotide sequence: TGTGCCAGCGGGGAAAGGGGACTAGGGGACAATGAGCAGTTCTTC. Translated, it gives CASGERGLGDNEQFF.

This sequence joins TRBV27 and TRBJ2-6; 8 bases agree with TRBD1. This CDR3 spans 20 amino acids. Trimming removed 5 bases from V and 0 bases from J; junction bases left unmatched: 15. Germline CDR1 reads MNHEY; CDR2 reads SMNVEV (reference sequence). The CDR3 sequence: CASSLHRGTPSFSGANVLTF. CDR3 in DNA: TGTGCCAGCAGTCTACACAGGGGGACCCCTTCCTTCTCTGGGGCCAACGTCCTGACTTTC.

The chain employs TRBV28 and TRBJ1-1, with D unclear. There are 16 residues in the CDR3. From germline, CDR1 is MDHEN and CDR2 SYDVKM. V lost 6 bases, J lost 4 bases, and 21 bases lay in between. The CDR3 bases are TGTGCCAGCAGCCTCCGAGCTGGCTCGGGCAGCACTGAAGCTTTCTTT. This translates into CASSLRAGSGSTEAFF.

The chain has TRBV29-1 and TRBJ2-1; 15 bases agree with TRBD2. This CDR3 contains 18 residues. Germline assignment: CDR1 SQVTM and CDR2 ANQGSEA. With 4 bases clipped from V and 0 bases from J, the junction kept 7 bases outside the gene matches. CDR3 sequence (DNA): TGCAGCGTTGTGGGACTAGCGGGAGGTGGGAGCTCCTACAATGAGCAGTTCTTC. Its translation: CSVVGLAGGGSSYNEQFF.

This rearrangement joins TRBV7-9 to TRBJ2-7; the D call may be TRBD1 or TRBD2 (5 bases each). CDR1 and CDR2 (germline): SEHNR, FQNEAQ (reference sequence). The CDR3 sequence is 14 residues long. V lost 1 base, J lost 2 bases, and 9 bases lay in between. CDR3: CASSLGGPAYEQYF. CDR3 nucleotides: TGTGCCAGCAGCTTAGGGGGACCTGCCTACGAGCAGTACTTC.

This clonotype came up a few times. The CDR3 sequence is CASSPPWGRSETQYF. The CDR3 DNA is TGTGCCAGCAGTCCCCCATGGGGAAGATCAGAGACCCAGTACTTC. This chain links TRBV28 with TRBJ2-5; unclear D gene. Germline assignment: CDR1 MDHEN and CDR2 SYDVKM. The CDR3 loop spans 15 amino acids. V was pared by 5 bases and J by 4 bases, with 17 bases between.

The chain carries TRBV12-3 or TRBV12-4 and TRBJ1-6; possibly TRBD1 for D (5 bases). CDR3 length equals 13 residues. The germline V and J ends were trimmed by 5 bases and 18 bases, with 20 bases remaining between them. In DNA, the CDR3 is TGTGCCAGCAGTGCTGGGACTTTCTTTCAGCCCCACTTT. Translating it yields CASSAGTFFQPHF.

The genes are TRBV29-1 and TRBJ2-2; 7 bases align to TRBD2. The CDR3 spans 16 residues. The V and J ends lost 7 bases and 5 bases, in that order; junction bases with no gene match: 16. CDR1 and CDR2 from the germline V gene are SQVTM and ANQGSEA. The CDR3 DNA reads as TGCAGCGCCCTTATTGCTAGCGGCCTAGTAACCGGGGAGCTGTTTTTT. Encoded protein: CSALIASGLVTGELFF.

This clonotype was seen a few times. This chain links TRBV12-3 or TRBV12-4 with TRBJ2-3; D possibly corresponds to TRBD1 (5 bases). The CDR3 is 15 residues long. V lost 5 bases to trimming and J lost 0 bases, with 12 bases between them. The CDR3 is CASSPPRTSTDTQYF. CDR3 DNA: TGTGCCAGCAGTCCCCCAAGGACAAGCACAGATACGCAGTATTTT.

This clonotype appeared once. The V call is TRBV28, the J call TRBJ1-3; the match to TRBD1 covers 8 bases. The germline CDR1 and CDR2 sequences are MDHEN and SYDVKM. V gave up 3 bases and J gave up 4 bases; unmatched junction bases: 11. There are 17 residues in the CDR3. The CDR3 loop is CASSLAGGVSLGNTIYF. The CDR3, as DNA: TGTGCCAGCAGTTTGGCAGGGGGCGTCAGTCTCGGAAACACCATATATTTT.

This clonotype was counted only a few times. Mismatch with germline at one junction end may stem from a read error. The chain has TRBV6-5 and TRBJ2-7, with 13 bases identical to TRBD2. CDR3 size: 16 residues. CDR1 MNHEY and CDR2 SVGAGI come from the germline V gene. The CDR3 protein is CATQYTAGLAGEYRDF. Written as DNA, the CDR3 is TGTGCCACGCAATACACAGCCGGACTAGCGGGAGAGTATAGGGATTTC.

The chain joins TRBV4-1 to TRBJ2-7; 10 bases align to TRBD2. Germline-derived CDR1 and CDR2 are MGHRA and YSYEKL. This CDR3 has 14 amino acids. V was clipped by 3 bases and J by 7 bases; unmatched bases: 6. The CDR3 bases are TGCGCCAGCAGCCAGAAAGCGGGAGGGTGGGAGCAGTACTTC. Protein product: CASSQKAGGWEQYF.

This clonotype was detected only a few times. The rearrangement joins TRBV6-2 or TRBV6-3 to TRBJ2-3; D unresolved. The CDR3 extends over 16 amino acids. Germline values: CDR1 MNHEY, CDR2 SVGEGT. V was trimmed by 0 bases and J by 2 bases, leaving 12 bases between them. Here the CDR3 reads CASSYSTATITDTQYF. The CDR3 bases are TGTGCCAGCAGTTACTCGACTGCGACCATCACAGATACGCAGTATTTT.

At least ten counts were recorded for this clonotype. Here the CDR3 reads CASSFSGEYEQYF. The DNA for the CDR3 is TGTGCCAGCAGTTTCTCGGGGGAGTACGAGCAGTACTTC. The rearrangement uses TRBV12-3 or TRBV12-4 and TRBJ2-7; possible D gene TRBD2, 6 bases. Trimming took off 3 bases at V and 4 bases at J, with 10 bases between the two ends. The CDR3 runs to 13 residues.

This clonotype came up a few times. The rearrangement uses TRBV7-2 and TRBJ2-3, with a weak D call TRBD2 (5 bases). V lost 7 bases and J lost 6, with 14 bases in between. From germline, CDR1 is SGHTA and CDR2 FQGNSA. This CDR3 is 13 amino acids long. CDR3 sequence: CASTGKAGDTQYF. In DNA, the CDR3 is TGTGCCAGCACCGGGAAAGCCGGGGATACGCAGTATTTT.

In its sample, this clonotype was seen a few times. V gene TRBV19 combines with J gene TRBJ1-3, with D unresolved. Looked up from germline, CDR1 is LNHDA and CDR2 is SQIVND (reference sequence). The germline V and J ends were trimmed by 7 bases and 0 bases, with 13 bases remaining between them. This CDR3 is 15 amino acids long. The CDR3 bases are TGTGCCAGTAATCAAGGACGGAGCTCTGGAAACACCATATATTTT. Protein sequence: CASNQGRSSGNTIYF.